These 28 T cell receptor beta chains were all obtained from the same sample, sequenced in a study of shared clonotypes between healthy human individuals. Clones were sequenced by immunoSEQ multiplex PCR, and TCRdb holds only the in-frame ones, with some missing. This sample has some 2.3 million clones, with 90% to 95% found just once. The sequenced material came from naive CD4+ T cells from PBMCs. Indicated subset: CD45RA+ positively selected. The origin of the receptors is a young man in good health. Some clones in this sample may be carry-over from other donors' samples.

This clone was observed once. The V and J genes are TRBV5-6 and TRBJ2-7; 8 nucleotides line up with TRBD1. The CDR3 consists of 13 residues. Per germline, CDR1 SGHDT and CDR2 YYEEEE. The V gene end was trimmed by 3 bases and the J gene end by 4 bases; junction bases not matched to a gene: 3. This CDR3 reads CASSWDRRYEQYF. For the CDR3, the DNA is TGTGCCAGCAGCTGGGACAGGAGGTACGAGCAGTACTTC.

A remark on this clone: Other DNA sequences within the sample encode an identical CDR3. J is TRBJ1-2 and V is TRBV9; D is unclear. CDR1 SGDLS and CDR2 YYNGEE come from the germline V gene. The CDR3 consists of 11 residues. V lost 3 bases and J lost 5, with 5 bases in between. The CDR3 here is CASSATYGYTF. In DNA, the CDR3 is TGTGCCAGCAGCGCCACTTATGGCTACACCTTC.

The V gene is TRBV5-1, the J gene TRBJ2-5; D is undetermined. This CDR3 comprises 13 residues. Germline V gene data show CDR1 as SGHRS and CDR2 as YFSETQ. Trimming pared 4 bases from V and 1 base from J, leaving 8 bases between. The CDR3 protein is CASSISVQETQYF. The CDR3 bases are TGCGCCAGCAGCATTTCTGTCCAAGAGACCCAGTACTTC.

This sequence joins TRBV21-1 and TRBJ1-5. TRBV21-1 is listed as a pseudogene. The CDR3 consists of 12 residues. The CDR3 sequence: CASSRINQPQHF. The CDR3 nucleotides are TGTGCCAGCAGCCGGATCAATCAGCCCCAGCATTTT.

This clone was picked up one time. Other DNA sequences in this sample translate to the same CDR3. The CDR3 protein is CASSPSASSYNEQFF. The CDR3 DNA reads TGTGCCAGCAGCCCAAGCGCCAGCTCCTACAATGAGCAGTTCTTC. This chain uses TRBV7-3 with TRBJ2-1; D not certain. The CDR3 has 15 residues. Trimming stripped 5 bases from V and 0 bases from J, with 11 bases between. Germline CDR1 SGHTA, CDR2 FQGTGA.

The chain is built from TRBV2 and TRBJ2-1; TRBD1 aligns across 7 bases. Germline V gene data show CDR1 as SNHLY and CDR2 as FYNNEI. V trimming: 8 bases; J trimming: 1 base; junction bases outside the gene matches: 8. This CDR3 region has 15 residues. The chain's CDR3 is CASSEQGVSYNEQFF. The DNA of the CDR3 is TGTGCCAGCTCTGAGCAGGGGGTGTCCTACAATGAGCAGTTCTTC.

This clone was picked up one time. The V call is TRBV7-2, the J call TRBJ1-2; D ambiguous. The germline V and J ends were trimmed by 5 bases and 10 bases, with 20 bases remaining between them. The CDR3 has 14 amino acids. Germline V gene data show CDR1 as SGHTA and CDR2 as FQGNSA. CDR3 in amino acids: CASSQTSAITIYTF. The CDR3 nucleotides are TGTGCCAGCAGCCAGACATCGGCGATTACTATCTACACCTTC.

V and J are TRBV28 and TRBJ2-1, with D hard to call. Trimming removed 1 base at V and 8 bases at J, with 0 bases between. Looked up from germline, CDR1 is MDHEN and CDR2 is SYDVKM. This CDR3 has 10 amino acids. For the CDR3, the DNA is TGTGCCAGCAGTTTATATGAGCAGTTCTTC. It yields the protein CASSLYEQFF.

The chain's CDR3 is CASSWGDAVNTEAFF. The CDR3 DNA follows: TGCGCCAGCAGCTGGGGGGACGCTGTGAACACTGAAGCTTTCTTT. The chain has TRBV5-1 and TRBJ1-1; weak D call: TRBD1 (5 bases). V gave up 3 bases and J gave up 0 bases, with 12 bases separating them. This CDR3 is built from 15 residues. In germline, CDR1 is SGHRS, CDR2 YFSETQ. The full variable domain, with the rest looked up from reference TRBV5-1 and TRBJ1-1, is KAGVTQTPRYLIKTRGQQVTLSCSPISGHRSVSWYQQTPGQGLQFLFEYFSETQRNKGNFPGRFSGRQFSNSRSEMNVSTLELGDSALYLCASSWGDAVNTEAFFGQGTRLTVV.

V and J are TRBV20-1 and TRBJ2-5; D is unclear. V was pared by 6 bases and J by 9 bases, with 8 bases between. CDR3 length equals 9 residues. The germline gives CDR1 DFQATT, CDR2 SNEGSKA (reference sequence). For the CDR3, the DNA is TGCAGTGCCTCTTTGCCCCAGTACTTC. Translation: CSASLPQYF.

The chain joins TRBV7-2 to TRBJ2-7; D is undetermined. The germline V gene has CDR1 SGHTA and CDR2 FQGNSA. This CDR3 region has 14 residues. V lost 0 bases to trimming and J lost 5 bases, with 11 bases between them. The CDR3 is CASSLAGPVHEQYF. In DNA, the CDR3 is TGTGCCAGCAGCTTAGCCGGACCAGTCCACGAGCAGTACTTC.

This clone has only one observation. This rearrangement joins TRBV10-2 to TRBJ2-1; 11 nucleotides line up with TRBD2. This CDR3 has 15 amino acids. Trimming took 6 bases from V and 8 from J; bases not matched to a gene: 9. Germline CDR1 and CDR2: WSHSY and SAAADI. CDR3 sequence (DNA): TGCGCCAGCAGGACATTAGCGGGAGGGCCGGATGAGCAGTTCTTC. It specifies CASRTLAGGPDEQFF.

This chain connects TRBV19 to TRBJ2-7; a possible D gene is TRBD2 (5 bases). The germline V gene has CDR1 LNHDA and CDR2 SQIVND (reference sequence). The CDR3 totals 13 residues. V gave up 5 bases and J gave up 4 bases, with 12 bases separating them. The CDR3 coding sequence is TGTGCCAGTAGTCCCCGGGGTCAATACGAGCAGTACTTC. Its protein product is CASSPRGQYEQYF.

Turning to this clone: The sample has other DNA sequences that encode this CDR3 too. The rearrangement links TRBV5-1 to TRBJ2-1; D perhaps matches TRBD2 (5 bases). The germline CDR1 and CDR2 sequences are SGHRS and YFSETQ. CDR3 size: 15 residues. V was clipped by 4 bases and J by 0 bases, with 11 bases between them. CDR3 DNA sequence: TGCGCCAGCAGCGTGGACTCGAGCTCCTACAATGAGCAGTTCTTC. Translation: CASSVDSSSYNEQFF.

DNA of the CDR3: TGCGCCAGCAGCCCGACACCAGGCCCTGAAGCTTTCTTT. The encoded protein is CASSPTPGPEAFF. The V and J genes are TRBV5-1 and TRBJ1-1, with no clear D. The CDR3 sequence is 13 residues long. Looked up from germline, CDR1 is SGHRS and CDR2 is YFSETQ. V was clipped by 4 bases and J by 6 bases, with 13 bases between them. Supplemented by reference TRBV5-1 and TRBJ1-1, the full variable domain reads KAGVTQTPRYLIKTRGQQVTLSCSPISGHRSVSWYQQTPGQGLQFLFEYFSETQRNKGNFPGRFSGRQFSNSRSEMNVSTLELGDSALYLCASSPTPGPEAFFGQGTRLTVV.

As concerns this clone: This sample includes further DNA sequences coding for the same CDR3. The chain carries TRBV7-2 and TRBJ1-5; D call uncertain. Trimming shortened V by 1 base and J by 7 bases, and 8 bases separated the two germline ends. The CDR3 spans 13 residues. Germline-derived CDR1 and CDR2 are SGHTA and FQGNSA. CDR3 bases: TGTGCCAGCAGCTTAGGGGCCGGCCAGCCCCAGCATTTT. Translated: CASSLGAGQPQHF.

With regard to this clone: Other DNA sequences in this specimen translate into the identical CDR3. The V call is TRBV4-1, the J call TRBJ1-2, with D unclear. Trimming took 1 base from V and 0 from J, leaving 3 bases between them. Looked up from germline, CDR1 is MGHRA and CDR2 is YSYEKL. CDR3 length: 13 amino acids. CDR3 region: CASSQGANYGYTF. For the CDR3, the DNA is TGCGCCAGCAGCCAAGGGGCTAACTATGGCTACACCTTC.

The V gene is TRBV11-2, the J gene TRBJ2-3; TRBD2 aligns across 9 bases. V dropped 5 bases and J dropped 6; count of bases not matched to a gene: 6. Per germline, CDR1 SGHAT and CDR2 FQNNGV. CDR3 length: 14 amino acids. The CDR3 nucleotides are TGTGCCAGCAGCATTAGCGGGAGTGGGGATACGCAGTATTTT. It translates to CASSISGSGDTQYF. Full variable domain (missing parts from reference TRBV11-2 and TRBJ2-3): EAGVAQSPRYKIIEKRQSVAFWCNPISGHATLYWYQQILGQGPKLLIQFQNNGVVDDSQLPKDRFSAERLKGVDSTLKIQPAKLEDSAVYLCASSISGSGDTQYFGPGTRLTVL.

J is TRBJ1-6 and V is TRBV7-9; TRBD1 matches 7 bases. The CDR3 totals 16 residues. The germline gives CDR1 SEHNR, CDR2 FQNEAQ (reference sequence). V shed 6 bases and J 7 bases; nucleotides not matched to a gene: 12. CDR3 bases: TGTGCCAGCAGAGATCGGCCGGGACAGTTAAATTCACCCCTCCACTTT. Translating gives CASRDRPGQLNSPLHF.

Only one count was recorded for this clone. The chain carries TRBV27 and TRBJ2-7; tentative D call: TRBD2 (6 bases). The CDR3 is made up of 14 amino acids. The germline V and J ends were trimmed by 2 bases and 5 bases, with 13 bases remaining between them. Germline V gives CDR1 MNHEY, CDR2 SMNVEV (reference sequence). The CDR3 protein is CASSLLGLPNEQYF. The CDR3 DNA reads TGTGCCAGCAGTTTACTAGGACTACCTAACGAGCAGTACTTC.

This sequence joins TRBV29-1 and TRBJ2-1; 7 nucleotides align to TRBD2. The V and J ends lost 6 bases and 7 bases, in that order; junction bases with no gene match: 9. The CDR3 runs to 13 residues. From germline, CDR1 is SQVTM and CDR2 ANQGSEA. CDR3 sequence reads: CSVAVLAWNEQFF. The CDR3 DNA reads as TGCAGCGTCGCGGTACTAGCGTGGAATGAGCAGTTCTTC.

This clone has a handful of counts. V gene TRBV30 combines with J gene TRBJ1-2; D is undetermined. The CDR3 is made up of 11 amino acids. The germline V gene has CDR1 GTSNPN and CDR2 SVGIG (reference sequence). V was trimmed by 1 base and J by 4 bases, leaving 4 bases between them. The CDR3 region is CAWSEAYGYTF. The CDR3 bases are TGTGCCTGGAGTGAGGCCTATGGCTACACCTTC.

The chain links TRBV5-1 to TRBJ2-1, with 16 bases that match TRBD2. There are 19 residues in the CDR3. The V gene's germline CDR1 is SGHRS and CDR2 YFSETQ. Trimming removed 4 bases from V and 0 bases from J; junction bases left unmatched: 7. DNA for the CDR3: TGCGCCAGCAGCCCCGGGACTAGCGGGAGGGCCACCTCCTACAATGAGCAGTTCTTC. It is translated as CASSPGTSGRATSYNEQFF.

Worth noting for this clone: This sample also contains other DNA sequences that code for the same CDR3. This chain connects TRBV7-3 to TRBJ2-1; the D is unclear. V gave up 0 bases and J gave up 10 bases, with 4 bases separating them. Germline V gene lookup returns CDR1 SGHTA and CDR2 FQGTGA. The CDR3 has 11 residues. The CDR3 region has the DNA TGTGCCAGCAGCTTAACAGGAGAGCAGTTCTTC. Its translation is CASSLTGEQFF.

Here the CDR3 DNA reads TGTGCCAGCAGGGGGCCGACTGATACGCAGTATTTT. It is translated as CASRGPTDTQYF. This chain uses TRBV6-6 with TRBJ2-3, with a possible D match to TRBD1 (5 bases). CDR1 MNHNY and CDR2 SVGAGI come from the germline V gene (reference sequence). The CDR3 runs to 12 residues. V gave up 6 bases and J gave up 6 bases, with 10 bases separating them.

The V call is TRBV29-1, the J call TRBJ2-2; 7 bases map to TRBD1. CDR3 length equals 14 residues. The junction had 7 bases not matched to a gene; V was cut back by 7 bases and J by 2 bases. Germline V lookup: CDR1 SQVTM, CDR2 ANQGSEA. The CDR3 DNA reads as TGCAGCGCCAGGACAGGTCCTAACACCGGGGAGCTGTTTTTT. Translation gives CSARTGPNTGELFF.

J is TRBJ2-7 and V is TRBV19, with 12 bases that match TRBD2. CDR1 and CDR2 from the germline V gene are LNHDA and SQIVND (reference sequence). The CDR3 spans 18 residues. V lost 5 bases, J lost 4 bases, and 15 bases stayed unmatched. The CDR3 spells CASSPGTGELAGGYEQYF. In DNA, the CDR3 is TGTGCCAGTAGTCCTGGGACAGGAGAACTAGCGGGAGGTTACGAGCAGTACTTC.

The CDR3 region is CASSYRPGDNYEQYF. CDR3 DNA sequence: TGTGCCAGCAGTTACAGGCCAGGGGATAACTACGAGCAGTACTTC. The rearrangement uses TRBV6-5 and TRBJ2-7, with D possibly matching TRBD1 (6 bases). Germline V gives CDR1 MNHEY, CDR2 SVGAGI. Trimming cost V 2 bases and J 3 bases, with 14 bases left between them. This CDR3 has 15 residues.